This record concerns one T cell receptor beta chain sequence. Sequencing used immunoSEQ multiplex PCR; TCRdb keeps in-frame clones, though not all of them. Altogether about 200,000 clones are present, 88% being singletons, with the ten largest covering around 5.8%. This sample was taken from a study of blood T cell repertoires in COVID-19. At the level of the study: Acute and convalescent COVID-19 samples came from the United States, Italy and Spain.

V gave up 5 bases and J gave up 0 bases, with 16 bases separating them. This CDR3 contains 16 residues. The V gene's germline CDR1 is MDHEN and CDR2 SYDVKM. The sample consisted of peripheral blood. The chain joins TRBV28 to TRBJ1-1, with TRBD1 as a possible D gene (5 bases). This TCR was recovered from a man in his forties with active or convalescent COVID-19. The CDR3 DNA reads TGTGCCAGCAGTCCCCGGGGACTGACAATGAACACTGAAGCTTTCTTT. Amino acid sequence: CASSPRGLTMNTEAFF.